The rows below give T cell receptor beta chains drawn from one sample of a study of a mutant IDH1 vaccine in newly diagnosed glioma. The data were produced by immunoSEQ multiplex PCR, yet TCRdb's version contains in-frame clones alone and is incomplete. The sample lists under 40,000 clones, around 80% occurring once. These receptors have no identified antigens. The specimen comprised PBMCs, sampled from a glioma patient whose treatment included an IDH1 peptide vaccine. The source of these receptors is a middle-aged man with glioma. Some clones in this sample may be carry-over from other donors' samples. Each CDR3 is given with its conserved first and last residue. The D gene is left open where the match is weak. Clone size is given for some rows only: seen once, a few or many times, or a class if the clone is expanded.

J gene,V gene,clone size,D gene,CDR3 protein,CDR3 DNA
TRBJ1-1,TRBV7-2,-,-,CASSLVQDTEAFF,TGTGCCAGCAGCTTAGTACAGGACACTGAAGCTTTCTTT
TRBJ1-1,TRBV5-4,-,-,CASSLGGREGANTEAFF,TGTGCCAGCAGCTTGGGGGGGCGGGAAGGGGCGAACACTGAAGCTTTCTTT
TRBJ2-1,TRBV28,-,-,CASSFDSLSYNEQFF,TGTGCCAGCAGTTTCGACAGCCTCTCCTACAATGAGCAGTTCTTC
TRBJ2-3,TRBV6-5,-,-,CASRRTDTQYF,TGTGCCAGCAGAAGGACAGATACGCAGTATTTT
TRBJ2-7,TRBV7-2,-,-,CASSLLWERYEQYF,TGTGCCAGCAGCTTATTGTGGGAACGCTACGAGCAGTACTTC
TRBJ1-2,TRBV27,-,-,CASSPWNYGYTF,TGTGCCAGCAGTCCCTGGAACTATGGCTACACCTTC
TRBJ2-7,TRBV25-1,-,-,CASRVFSYEQYF,TGTGCCAGCAGGGTCTTTTCCTACGAGCAGTACTTC
TRBJ1-2,TRBV14,medium-sized,-,CASSQVTGANYGYTF,TGTGCCAGCAGCCAGGTGACAGGAGCTAACTATGGCTACACCTTC
TRBJ1-3,TRBV4-2,-,TRBD1,CASSRGQGAPGNTIYF,TGTGCCAGCAGCAGGGGACAGGGGGCTCCCGGAAACACCATATATTTT
TRBJ2-6,TRBV14,once,-,CASRGNVLTF,TGTGCCAGCCGGGGCAACGTCCTGACTTTC
TRBJ1-6,TRBV11-2,-,-,CASSRTLRDSPLHF,TGTGCCAGCAGCAGGACACTAAGGGATTCACCCCTCCACTTT
TRBJ2-7,TRBV7-6,-,TRBD2,CASSSSAGGTYEQYF,TGTGCCAGCAGCTCCTCCGCGGGGGGAACCTACGAGCAGTACTTC
TRBJ1-6,TRBV4-1,-,-,CASSQEGRDNSPLHF,TGCGCCAGCAGCCAAGAGGGAAGGGATAATTCACCCCTCCACTTT
TRBJ2-7,TRBV10-3,few,TRBD1,CAIRGLGQGAYEQYF,TGTGCCATCAGAGGCCTTGGACAGGGGGCCTACGAGCAGTACTTC
TRBJ2-7,TRBV7-6,once,TRBD1,CASSKDRGRYEQYF,TGTGCCAGCAGCAAGGACAGGGGACGCTACGAGCAGTACTTC
TRBJ2-3,TRBV18,once,-,CASSPRTGDTQYF,TGTGCCAGCTCACCACGGACGGGTGATACGCAGTATTTT
TRBJ1-1,TRBV5-1,-,TRBD1,CASSLEGTGSSAFF,TGCGCCAGCAGCTTGGAGGGGACAGGGTCCTCAGCTTTCTTT
TRBJ1-6,TRBV4-3,-,-,CASNHQGFGSPLHF,TGCGCCAGCAACCACCAGGGTTTTGGTTCACCCCTCCACTTT
TRBJ1-3,TRBV5-1,few,-,CASSSIDGNTIYF,TGCGCCAGCAGCTCCATCGATGGAAACACCATATATTTT
TRBJ1-5,TRBV30,-,-,CAWNSGVNQPQHF,TGTGCCTGGAACTCGGGGGTCAATCAGCCCCAGCATTTT
TRBJ1-2,TRBV11-2,-,-,CASSPDINYGYTF,TGTGCCAGCAGCCCGGACATAAACTATGGCTACACCTTC
TRBJ2-2,TRBV5-1,-,TRBD1,CASSRQGANTGELFF,TGCGCCAGCAGCAGACAGGGTGCTAACACCGGGGAGCTGTTTTTT
TRBJ2-5,TRBV4-1,-,-,CASSDIGSQETQYF,TGCGCCAGCAGCGACATAGGGAGCCAAGAGACCCAGTACTTC
TRBJ1-6,TRBV6-5,-,-,CATTQSSYNSPLHF,TGTGCCACGACACAGAGCTCCTATAATTCACCCCTCCACTTT
TRBJ2-5,TRBV19,once,-,CASSIVGPGLSQETQYF,TGTGCCAGTAGTATAGTAGGCCCCGGACTGTCTCAAGAGACCCAGTACTTC
TRBJ1-1,TRBV19,-,-,CASSLGVNTEAFF,TGTGCCAGTTCCCTAGGGGTTAACACTGAAGCTTTCTTT
TRBJ1-5,TRBV30,-,-,CAWSVTSNSQPQHF,TGTGCCTGGAGTGTAACCAGCAATAGTCAGCCCCAGCATTTT
TRBJ1-1,TRBV2,-,-,CASSERQGSTEAFF,TGTGCCAGCAGTGAACGTCAGGGAAGCACTGAAGCTTTCTTT
TRBJ1-2,TRBV30,-,-,CAWSGYGYTF,TGTGCCTGGAGTGGGTATGGCTACACCTTC
TRBJ2-7,TRBV7-9,once,-,CASSLGGGPSEDF,TGTGCCAGCAGCTTAGGAGGCGGGCCCAGCGAGGACTTC
TRBJ1-1,TRBV18,-,TRBD1,CASSPPTGGNTEAFF,TGTGCCAGCTCACCACCGACAGGGGGGAACACTGAAGCTTTCTTT
TRBJ1-4,TRBV2,-,-,CASSDFGLGEKLFF,TGTGCCAGCAGTGACTTCGGCCTTGGGGAAAAACTGTTTTTT
TRBJ1-1,TRBV15,-,TRBD1,CATSRDGQGVGLDTEAFF,TGTGCCACCAGCAGAGACGGACAGGGGGTAGGATTGGACACTGAAGCTTTCTTT
TRBJ1-6,TRBV6-1,-,-,CASIGEQRNSPLHF,TGTGCCAGCATAGGCGAGCAACGGAATTCACCCCTCCACTTT
TRBJ2-5,TRBV19,-,TRBD2,CASSNPSGDGQETQYF,TGTGCCAGTAGTAATCCTAGCGGGGATGGCCAAGAGACCCAGTACTTC
TRBJ1-2,TRBV5-6,-,-,CASSLAGQPYGYTF,TGTGCCAGCAGCTTGGCCGGACAGCCCTATGGCTACACCTTC
TRBJ2-7,TRBV5-4,-,-,CASSLAVKGPTYEQYF,TGTGCCAGCAGCTTGGCGGTAAAGGGGCCAACCTACGAGCAGTACTTC
TRBJ2-3,TRBV10-3,-,-,CAITQDSPSTDTQYF,TGTGCCATCACACAGGACTCCCCTAGCACAGATACGCAGTATTTT
TRBJ1-2,TRBV11-2,-,-,CASSLEAGVGYTF,TGTGCCAGCAGCTTAGAGGCAGGGGTAGGCTACACCTTC
TRBJ1-3,TRBV7-9,once,-,CASSLSSSGNTIYF,TGTGCCAGCAGCTTAAGCAGCTCTGGAAACACCATATATTTT
TRBJ1-6,TRBV5-1,-,TRBD1,CASSSEGQGWSPLHF,TGCGCCAGCAGCTCCGAGGGACAGGGGTGGTCACCCCTCCACTTT
TRBJ2-5,TRBV7-2,-,-,CASSLDGGLGETQYF,TGTGCCAGCAGCTTAGACGGGGGGCTCGGGGAGACCCAGTACTTC
TRBJ2-2,TRBV5-8,-,-,CASSLTGPNTGELFF,TGTGCCAGCAGCTTGACAGGTCCTAACACCGGGGAGCTGTTTTTT
TRBJ2-7,TRBV5-1,-,TRBD1,CASSFTGQGGGEQYF,TGCGCCAGCAGCTTTACGGGACAGGGAGGAGGCGAGCAGTACTTC
TRBJ1-5,TRBV19,-,TRBD1,CASSMGQGWDRSNQPQHF,TGTGCCAGTAGCATGGGACAGGGATGGGATAGGAGCAATCAGCCCCAGCATTTT
TRBJ1-5,TRBV5-6,-,-,CASSSRLAGQPQHF,TGTGCCAGCAGCAGCCGGTTGGCAGGTCAGCCCCAGCATTTT
TRBJ1-6,TRBV5-1,medium-sized,TRBD1,CASSLRQGIGSPLHF,TGCGCCAGCAGCCTGCGACAGGGGATAGGGTCACCCCTCCACTTT
TRBJ1-2,TRBV7-9,-,-,CASSAPLTGKSDGYTF,TGTGCCAGCAGCGCCCCCCTAACTGGGAAGTCCGATGGCTACACCTTC
TRBJ2-2,TRBV29-1,-,TRBD1,CSVEGDRLGAWELFF,TGCAGCGTTGAAGGGGACAGGCTAGGGGCGTGGGAGCTGTTTTTT
TRBJ1-1,TRBV9,few,TRBD1,CASSVMAGGELVAEAFF,TGTGCCAGCAGCGTAATGGCAGGGGGCGAGTTAGTCGCTGAAGCTTTCTTT
TRBJ2-1,TRBV15,few,TRBD2,CATSTGLAGYNEQFF,TGTGCCACCAGCACAGGACTAGCGGGCTACAATGAGCAGTTCTTC
TRBJ1-2,TRBV15,-,-,CATSRGAGYGYTF,TGTGCCACCAGCAGAGGAGCGGGCTATGGCTACACCTTC
TRBJ2-5,TRBV30,-,-,CAWVAGRYQETQYF,TGTGCCTGGGTGGCGGGGCGATACCAAGAGACCCAGTACTTC
TRBJ1-2,TRBV30,-,TRBD1,CAWSGQGGVYTF,TGTGCCTGGTCTGGACAGGGGGGAGTCTACACCTTC
TRBJ2-2,TRBV7-9,-,-,CASSHTFGGELFF,TGTGCCAGCAGCCACACCTTCGGCGGGGAGCTGTTTTTT